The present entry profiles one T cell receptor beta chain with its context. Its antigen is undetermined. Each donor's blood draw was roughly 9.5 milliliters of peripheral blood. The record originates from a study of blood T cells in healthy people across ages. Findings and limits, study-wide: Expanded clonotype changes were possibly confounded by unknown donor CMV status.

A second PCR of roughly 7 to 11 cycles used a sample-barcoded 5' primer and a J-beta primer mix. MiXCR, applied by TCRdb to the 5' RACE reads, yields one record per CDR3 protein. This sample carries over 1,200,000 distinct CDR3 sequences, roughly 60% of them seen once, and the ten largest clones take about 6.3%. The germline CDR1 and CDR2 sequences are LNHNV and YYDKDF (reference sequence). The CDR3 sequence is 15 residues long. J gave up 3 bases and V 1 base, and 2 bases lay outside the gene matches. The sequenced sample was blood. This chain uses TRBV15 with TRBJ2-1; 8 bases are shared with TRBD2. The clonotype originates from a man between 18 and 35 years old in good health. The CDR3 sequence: CATSRGSGGYNEQFF. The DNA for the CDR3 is TGTGCCACCAGCAGAGGGAGCGGGGGCTACAATGAGCAGTTCTTC.